The T cell receptor beta chain described here comes from a study of T-cell reconstitution after alpha-beta-depleted transplantation in children. A TCRbeta library incorporating unique molecular identifiers was prepared. TCRdb redid the calling of the PCR reads with MiXCR, one entry per CDR3 protein. The data show 610,000 or so distinct CDR3 sequences, with over 20% seen just once and 35% to 40% held by the top ten. The germline V gene has CDR1 SGHRS and CDR2 YFSETQ. The ends were cut back, 0 bases at V and 1 base at J, with 14 bases in the middle. CDR3 length: 17 amino acids. The clonotype comes from a boy in the first two years of life with Wiskott-Aldrich syndrome, due to receive a stem cell transplant. The chain employs TRBV5-1 and TRBJ2-4, with a tentative D call TRBD1 (5 bases). This specimen consisted of PBMCs, obtained before TCRalphabeta/CD19-depleted stem cell transplant. CDR3 in amino acids: CASSLAGRGAAKNIQYF. In nucleotides, the CDR3 is TGCGCCAGCAGCTTGGCCGGAAGGGGTGCGGCCAAAAACATTCAGTACTTC.